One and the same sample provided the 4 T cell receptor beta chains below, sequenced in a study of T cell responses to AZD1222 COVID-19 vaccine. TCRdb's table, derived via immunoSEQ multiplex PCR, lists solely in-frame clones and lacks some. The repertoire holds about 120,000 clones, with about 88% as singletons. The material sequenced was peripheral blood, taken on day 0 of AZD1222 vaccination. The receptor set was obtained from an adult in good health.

As DNA, the CDR3 is TGTGCCAATAAACAAGCGGGAAATGAGCAGTTCTTC. Its translation: CANKQAGNEQFF. The chain employs TRBV7-9 and TRBJ2-1; 7 bases agree with TRBD2. The ends lost 10 bases at V and 7 bases at J; junction bases unmatched: 7. CDR1 is SEHNR and CDR2 is FQNEAQ in the germline V gene (reference sequence). The CDR3 runs to 12 residues.

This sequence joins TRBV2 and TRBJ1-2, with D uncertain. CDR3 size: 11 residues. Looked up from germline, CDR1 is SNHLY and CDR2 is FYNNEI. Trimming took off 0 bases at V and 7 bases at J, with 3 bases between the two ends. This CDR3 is CASSEAPGYTF. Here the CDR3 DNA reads TGTGCCAGCAGTGAAGCCCCTGGCTACACCTTC.

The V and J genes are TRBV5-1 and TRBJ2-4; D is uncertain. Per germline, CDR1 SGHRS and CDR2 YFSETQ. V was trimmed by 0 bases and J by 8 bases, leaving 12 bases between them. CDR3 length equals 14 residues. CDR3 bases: TGCGCCAGCAGCTTGGCCTTATTTAATGACATTCAGTACTTC. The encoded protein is CASSLALFNDIQYF.

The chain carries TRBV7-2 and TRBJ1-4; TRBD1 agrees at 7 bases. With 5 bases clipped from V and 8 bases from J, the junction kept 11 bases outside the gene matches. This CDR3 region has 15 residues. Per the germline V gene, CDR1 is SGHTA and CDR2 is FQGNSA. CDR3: CASSPEGGANEKLFF. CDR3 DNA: TGTGCCAGCAGCCCCGAAGGGGGCGCGAACGAAAAACTGTTTTTT.